This T cell receptor beta chain was observed in a study of blood T cell repertoires in COVID-19. TCRdb keeps only in-frame clones here, not all; method: immunoSEQ multiplex PCR. The data hold fewer than 350,000 clones, with about 91% observed a single time. V was clipped by 0 bases and J by 2 bases, with 11 bases between them. CDR3 length equals 15 residues. Germline-derived CDR1 and CDR2 are LGHDT and YNNKEL (reference sequence). The chain employs TRBV3-1 (or the pseudogene TRBV3-2) and TRBJ2-7; no definite D call. The source is a woman aged 40 to 50 who had recovered from COVID-19. The sequencing input was PBMCs or T cells enriched from blood (not recorded which). CDR3 nucleotide sequence: TGTGCCAGCAGCCAAGATCTGGGCGTACCCTACGAGCAGTACTTC. Protein: CASSQDLGVPYEQYF.